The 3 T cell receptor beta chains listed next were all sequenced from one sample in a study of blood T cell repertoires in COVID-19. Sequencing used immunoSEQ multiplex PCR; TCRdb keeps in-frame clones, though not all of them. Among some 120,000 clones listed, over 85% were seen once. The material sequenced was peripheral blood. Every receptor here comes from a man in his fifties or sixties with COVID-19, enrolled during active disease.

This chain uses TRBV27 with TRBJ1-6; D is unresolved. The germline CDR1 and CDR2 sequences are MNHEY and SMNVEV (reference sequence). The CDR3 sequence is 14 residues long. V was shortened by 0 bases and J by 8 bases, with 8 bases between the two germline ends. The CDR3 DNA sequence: TGTGCCAGCAGTTTATCCGCGGGGTATTCACCCCTCCACTTT. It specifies CASSLSAGYSPLHF.

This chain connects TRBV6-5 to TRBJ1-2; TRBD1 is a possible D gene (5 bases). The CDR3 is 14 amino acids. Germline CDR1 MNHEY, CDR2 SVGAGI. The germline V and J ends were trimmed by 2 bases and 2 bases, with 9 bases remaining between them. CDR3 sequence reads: CASSYGGENYGYTF. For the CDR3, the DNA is TGTGCCAGCAGTTACGGAGGGGAAAACTATGGCTACACCTTC.

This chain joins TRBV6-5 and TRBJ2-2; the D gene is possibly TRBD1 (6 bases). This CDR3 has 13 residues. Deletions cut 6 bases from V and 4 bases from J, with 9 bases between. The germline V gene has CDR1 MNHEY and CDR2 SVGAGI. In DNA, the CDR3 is TGTGCCAGCAGGACAGGAGCCACCGGGGAGCTGTTTTTT. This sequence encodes CASRTGATGELFF.